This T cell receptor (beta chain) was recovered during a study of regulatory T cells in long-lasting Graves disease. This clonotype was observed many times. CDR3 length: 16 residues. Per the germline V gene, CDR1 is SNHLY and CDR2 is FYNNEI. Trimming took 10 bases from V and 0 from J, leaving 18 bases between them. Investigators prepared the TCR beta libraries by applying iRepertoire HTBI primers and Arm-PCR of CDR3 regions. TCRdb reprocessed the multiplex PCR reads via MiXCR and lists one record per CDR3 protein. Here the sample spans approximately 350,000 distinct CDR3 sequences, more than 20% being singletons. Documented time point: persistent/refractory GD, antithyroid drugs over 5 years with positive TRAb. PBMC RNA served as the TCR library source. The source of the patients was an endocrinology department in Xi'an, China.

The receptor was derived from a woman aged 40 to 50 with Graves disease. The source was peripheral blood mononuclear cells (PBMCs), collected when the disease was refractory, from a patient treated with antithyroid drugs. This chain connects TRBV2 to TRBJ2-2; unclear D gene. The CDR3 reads CANSRTASSNTGELFF. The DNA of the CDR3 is TGTGCCAACTCTAGAACAGCATCTTCGAACACCGGGGAGCTGTTTTTT.